The clone carrying this TCR beta chain showed up just a few times. Its matching antigen is unknown. V lost 4 bases and J 8 bases, leaving 17 bases between the germline ends. Germline V gives CDR1 KGHDR, CDR2 SFDVKD. The CDR3 is made up of 15 amino acids. The data are from a study of T-cell reconstitution after alpha-beta-depleted transplantation in children. Overall study findings and caveats: Day-60 TCRbeta diversity that was high in some patients was derived from surviving recipient T cells and thymic progenitors. Where alpha-beta T cells came from about two months after transplant was reportedly several hundred expanded graft clones. At the one-year point after transplant, T-cell counts and TCRbeta diversity were found to come mostly from T cells that had been newly produced.

The TCRbeta library was prepared with unique molecular identifiers. TCRdb reprocessed the PCR reads with MiXCR, giving one entry per CDR3 protein. Of about 580,000 distinct CDR3 sequences in the sample, about 21% were seen once. V usage is TRBV24-1 and J usage is TRBJ2-1; D possibly corresponds to TRBD1 (6 bases). This TCR came from a boy under three years old who had a stem cell transplant for acute myeloid leukemia, so the T cells may come from the graft donor. The source was PBMCs, mostly from graft donor cells, collected 360 days after TCRalphabeta/CD19-depleted stem cell transplant. Written as DNA, the CDR3 is TGTGCCACCAGTGACTTCCACAGGGTGGGCGATGAGCAGTTCTTC. It codes for CATSDFHRVGDEQFF.